These 25 T cell receptor beta chains were sequenced from one sample in a study of shared T cell receptors in the human thymus. The repertoire was sequenced with immunoSEQ multiplex PCR; TCRdb's copy has only in-frame clones and lacks some. The sample has some 700,000 clones; approximately 83% are singletons. The sample was also linked to a second study, of human thymus T cells.

Source material: thymocytes. The source of these receptors is a girl under three years old with a congenital heart defect.

The CDR3, as DNA: TGTGCCAGCAGCAGTTGGACAGGGATTTTTTCCTCTGGAAACACCATATATTTT. It is translated as CASSSWTGIFSSGNTIYF. V gene TRBV5-4 combines with J gene TRBJ1-3, with 8 bases matching TRBD1. This CDR3 contains 18 residues. Germline V gene lookup returns CDR1 SGHNT and CDR2 YYREEE (reference sequence). The V gene end was trimmed by 4 bases and the J gene end by 0 bases; junction bases not matched to a gene: 12.

The chain uses TRBV7-9 and TRBJ1-1; 7 bases are a match to TRBD1. The CDR3 extends over 18 amino acids. The V gene end was trimmed by 5 bases and the J gene end by 4 bases; junction bases not matched to a gene: 19. The germline V gene encodes CDR1 SEHNR and CDR2 FQNEAQ (reference sequence). The CDR3 protein is CASSNLTGDKVGGTEAFF. The CDR3 DNA follows: TGTGCCAGCAGCAACCTTACAGGGGATAAGGTGGGTGGCACTGAAGCTTTCTTT.

This rearrangement joins TRBV19 to TRBJ2-2; 7 bases are a match to TRBD1. Trimming cost V 6 bases and J 4 bases; bases outside gene matches: 8. There are 15 residues in the CDR3. Germline V lookup: CDR1 LNHDA, CDR2 SQIVND (reference sequence). This CDR3 reads CASRTGTETTGELFF. CDR3 in DNA: TGTGCCAGTAGGACCGGGACAGAGACCACCGGGGAGCTGTTTTTT.

This chain links TRBV5-1 with TRBJ2-7; weak D call: TRBD1 (6 bases). The CDR3 is made up of 18 amino acids. Germline CDR1 and CDR2: SGHRS and YFSETQ. The ends were cut back, 2 bases at V and 2 bases at J, with 23 bases in the middle. CDR3 coding DNA: TGCGCCAGCAGCTTAACCCACAGTGGGGACACTCCTACCTACGAGCAGTACTTC. Its protein product is CASSLTHSGDTPTYEQYF.

V gene TRBV2 combines with J gene TRBJ2-4; D is uncertain. Trimming stripped 3 bases from V and 0 bases from J, with 12 bases between. Germline loops: CDR1 SNHLY, CDR2 FYNNEI. This CDR3 is built from 16 residues. The CDR3 reads CASSDFGVLAKNIQYF. CDR3 in DNA: TGTGCCAGCAGTGATTTCGGAGTGCTAGCCAAAAACATTCAGTACTTC.

The genes are TRBV2 and TRBJ2-1; a weak D match, TRBD1 (6 bases). The CDR3 runs 14 residues. The germline CDR1 and CDR2 sequences are SNHLY and FYNNEI. V was pared by 6 bases and J by 0 bases, with 9 bases between. The CDR3 sequence is CASRGGSSYNEQFF. Written as DNA, the CDR3 is TGTGCCAGCAGAGGGGGTAGCTCCTACAATGAGCAGTTCTTC.

This clone turned up a few times. The chain joins TRBV28 to TRBJ2-7, with 9 bases identical to TRBD1. CDR3 length: 20 residues. Germline V gene sequence: CDR1 MDHEN, CDR2 SYDVKM. Trimming at V came to 6 bases and at J to 0 bases, leaving 21 bases not matched to a gene. The CDR3 DNA sequence: TGTGCCAGCAGGTCTTCCGGGACAGGGTGGTGGGACTCAATCTCCTACGAGCAGTACTTC. This sequence encodes CASRSSGTGWWDSISYEQYF.

V gene TRBV18 combines with J gene TRBJ1-6; 7 bases match TRBD1. J was trimmed by 8 bases and V by 6 bases; bases with no gene match: 13. The CDR3 length is 16 residues. Germline CDR1 is KGHSH and CDR2 is LQKENI. The CDR3 nucleotides are TGTGCCAGCTCGCACAGGGGTGTGTTGGGGCATTCACCCCTCCACTTT. Translated, it gives CASSHRGVLGHSPLHF.

This chain uses TRBV14 with TRBJ2-5; D is ambiguous. Trimming took 0 bases from V and 0 from J, leaving 14 bases between them. The germline V gene has CDR1 SGHDN and CDR2 FVKESK. This CDR3 has 17 amino acids. The chain's CDR3 is CASSQEGAVWYQETQYF. The CDR3 DNA reads TGTGCCAGCAGCCAAGAGGGCGCAGTCTGGTACCAAGAGACCCAGTACTTC.

The V call is TRBV27, the J call TRBJ1-6, with 7 bases fitting TRBD1. Germline V CDR1 and CDR2: MNHEY, SMNVEV (reference sequence). This CDR3 has 14 residues. The ends lost 7 bases at V and 14 bases at J; junction bases unmatched: 14. The CDR3 loop is CASTAGTAGSSLHF. In DNA, the CDR3 is TGTGCCAGCACCGCCGGGACAGCCGGCTCGTCCCTCCACTTT.

The chain has TRBV27 and TRBJ2-7; D is undetermined. The CDR3 is made up of 15 amino acids. Germline V gives CDR1 MNHEY, CDR2 SMNVEV (reference sequence). V was clipped by 2 bases and J by 3 bases, with 14 bases between them. This chain's CDR3 is CASSLDPGRGYEQYF. The CDR3 DNA follows: TGTGCCAGCAGTTTAGACCCTGGCAGAGGCTACGAGCAGTACTTC.

This clone has only one observation. An end of the junction differs from the germline gene, which may be a read error. The chain carries TRBV7-7 and TRBJ2-3, with D unresolved. In germline, CDR1 is SSHAT, CDR2 FNYEAQ (reference sequence). The CDR3 length is 14 residues. CDR3 sequence: CASSSGRLGDTQYF. CDR3 coding DNA: TGTGCTAGCAGCTCGGGTCGTCTTGGGGATACGCAGTATTTT.

Comments on this clone: A read error may produce the germline difference seen at one junction end. The CDR3 sequence is CASSSKTSGLHF. CDR3 DNA: TGTGCCAGCAGTTCGAAGACTAGCGGACTCCACTTC. The chain uses TRBV28 and TRBJ2-7; 9 bases line up with TRBD2. Per the germline V gene, CDR1 is MDHEN and CDR2 is SYDVKM. This CDR3 is built from 12 residues. Variable domain in full (rest from reference TRBV28 and TRBJ2-7): DVKVTQSSRYLVKRTGEKVFLECVQDMDHENMFWYRQDPGLGLRLIYFSYDVKMKEKGDIPEGYSVSREKKERFSLILESASTNQTSMYLCASSSKTSGLHFGPGTRLTVT.

This chain connects TRBV6-4 to TRBJ1-4, with a possible D match to TRBD1 (5 bases). The CDR3 contains 16 residues. The V and J ends lost 4 bases and 8 bases respectively, with 20 bases between them. Germline CDR1 and CDR2: MRHNA and SNTAGT. The DNA of the CDR3 is TGTGCCAGCAGTGTAGGGGCCAGCATTGAAATAGAAAAACTGTTTTTT. This encodes CASSVGASIEIEKLFF.

The chain carries TRBV7-8 and TRBJ2-5; 7 bases are shared with TRBD2. Germline values: CDR1 SGHVS, CDR2 FQNEAQ. After removal of 1 base from V and 3 bases from J, the junction contained 20 bases not matched to a gene. This CDR3 is 20 amino acids long. This chain's CDR3 is CASSLESGAGEHPFEETQYF. The CDR3 DNA is TGTGCCAGCAGCTTAGAATCCGGGGCGGGGGAGCACCCGTTTGAAGAGACCCAGTACTTC.

The chain carries TRBV7-8 and TRBJ1-5; 7 bases match TRBD1. CDR1 SGHVS and CDR2 FQNEAQ come from the germline V gene. CDR3 length equals 17 residues. Trimming removed 0 bases from V and 3 bases from J; junction bases left unmatched: 8. The CDR3 DNA is TGTGCCAGCAGCTTAGCACCATGCGGACAGGTCAATCAGCCCCAGCATTTT. Translated, it gives CASSLAPCGQVNQPQHF. The full variable domain, rest sourced from reference TRBV7-8 and TRBJ1-5, is GAGVSQSPRYKVAKRGQDVALRCDPISGHVSLFWYQQALGQGPEFLTYFQNEAQLDKSGLPSDRFFAERPEGSVSTLKIQRTQQEDSAVYLCASSLAPCGQVNQPQHFGDGTRLSIL.

The V gene is TRBV4-1, the J gene TRBJ1-3, with 10 bases lining up with TRBD1. Trimming cost V 7 bases and J 1 base; bases outside gene matches: 10. Germline V gives CDR1 MGHRA, CDR2 YSYEKL. The CDR3 is made up of 17 amino acids. CDR3 in DNA: TGCGCCAGCACCCAGGTCCCGGGACAGGGGTCTGGAAACACCATATATTTT. Its translation is CASTQVPGQGSGNTIYF.

The rearrangement joins TRBV5-1 to TRBJ1-1; no firm D call. The V gene's germline CDR1 is SGHRS and CDR2 YFSETQ. The CDR3 contains 14 residues. V was trimmed by 5 bases and J by 11 bases, leaving 22 bases between them. As DNA, the CDR3 is TGCGCCAGCAGAACTCGCCCACTGGAGGCTCGGGCTTTCTTT. Protein sequence: CASRTRPLEARAFF.

The chain has TRBV20-1 and TRBJ2-1; D possibly corresponds to TRBD2 (6 bases). Germline V CDR1 and CDR2: DFQATT, SNEGSKA (reference sequence). The CDR3 contains 8 residues. The CDR3, as DNA: TGCAGCCCGGGACTGCAGTTCTTC. Amino acid sequence: CSPGLQFF.

J is TRBJ2-1 and V is TRBV10-1, with TRBD1 matching 8 bases. Trimming cost V 1 base and J 2 bases; bases outside gene matches: 4. The V gene's germline CDR1 is WNHNN and CDR2 SYGVQD (reference sequence). The CDR3 is made up of 16 amino acids. For the CDR3, the DNA is TGCGCCAGCAGTGAGTACGGACAGGGCACCTACAATGAGCAGTTCTTC. This sequence encodes CASSEYGQGTYNEQFF.

The chain carries TRBV13 and TRBJ2-3; TRBD2 matches at 14 bases. J was trimmed by 1 base and V by 5 bases; bases with no gene match: 5. Germline CDR1 is PRHDT and CDR2 is FYEKMQ (reference sequence). This CDR3 has 17 residues. The CDR3 bases are TGTGCCAGCAGCACGGGACTAGCGGGGGTTGGCACAGATACGCAGTATTTT. This codes for CASSTGLAGVGTDTQYF.

The V gene is TRBV6-5, the J gene TRBJ1-1; maybe TRBD1 (6 bases). The V and J ends lost 5 bases and 1 base respectively, with 11 bases between them. The CDR3 loop spans 14 amino acids. CDR1 is MNHEY and CDR2 is SVGAGI in the germline V gene. In nucleotides, the CDR3 is TGTGCCAGCAGTCGTAAGACAGGGAACACTGAAGCTTTCTTT. Encoded protein: CASSRKTGNTEAFF.

The chain joins TRBV7-2 to TRBJ1-2, with D perhaps matching TRBD1 (5 bases). This CDR3 has 15 amino acids. The germline V gene has CDR1 SGHTA and CDR2 FQGNSA. Trimming took off 2 bases at V and 12 bases at J, with 22 bases between the two ends. CDR3 amino acids: CASSLRGGIYGPDTF. Here the CDR3 DNA reads TGTGCCAGCAGCTTAAGGGGCGGAATCTACGGACCCGACACCTTC.

This chain links TRBV4-3 with TRBJ1-2; tentatively, D is TRBD1 (6 bases). With 5 bases removed from V and 6 bases from J, the gap between germline ends came to 10 bases. This CDR3 region has 12 residues. CDR1 is LGHNA, CDR2 YSLEER, per germline. The CDR3 region has the DNA TGCGCCAGCAGCTTGACAGGAAATGGCTACACCTTC. As protein: CASSLTGNGYTF.

The rearrangement uses TRBV28 and TRBJ1-2, with a possible D match to TRBD1 (5 bases). This CDR3 is 14 amino acids long. CDR1 and CDR2 (germline): MDHEN, SYDVKM. Trimming took 3 bases from V and 7 from J, leaving 15 bases between them. In DNA, the CDR3 is TGTGCCAGCAGTTTCTCAGGGTTCTATGGTGGCTACACCTTC. As protein: CASSFSGFYGGYTF.